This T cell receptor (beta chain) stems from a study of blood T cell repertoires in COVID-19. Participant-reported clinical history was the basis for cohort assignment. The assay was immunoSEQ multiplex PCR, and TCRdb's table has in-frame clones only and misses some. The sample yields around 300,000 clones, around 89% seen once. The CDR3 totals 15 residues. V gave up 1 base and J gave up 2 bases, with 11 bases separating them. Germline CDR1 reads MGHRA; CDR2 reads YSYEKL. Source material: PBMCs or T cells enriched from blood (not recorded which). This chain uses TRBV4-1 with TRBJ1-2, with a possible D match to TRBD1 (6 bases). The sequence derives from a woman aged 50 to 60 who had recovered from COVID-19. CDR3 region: CASSQVRGLNYGYTF. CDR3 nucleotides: TGCGCCAGCAGCCAAGTCAGGGGCCTCAACTATGGCTACACCTTC.